One and the same sample provided the 15 T cell receptor beta chains below, sequenced in a study of response to subunit inactivated influenza vaccine. TCRdb passed the RT-PCR reads through MiXCR, listing each CDR3 protein once. The table has some 540,000 distinct CDR3 sequences, under 30% seen once. This sample also belongs to another study, concerning T cells expressing NK-cell markers. Turning to that study: What made the TCR beta cDNA was 5'RACE template switching with UMIs.

The source was CD4+ T cells sorted from PBMCs, collected about 13 days after vaccination. The receptors shown here come from a man aged 45 to 65 who received an inactivated influenza vaccine.

The rearrangement uses TRBV7-2 and TRBJ2-1; 12 bases are a match to TRBD2. Germline values: CDR1 SGHTA, CDR2 FQGNSA. V shed 0 bases and J 14 bases; nucleotides not matched to a gene: 2. The CDR3 runs 13 residues. The CDR3 reads CASSLALAGGEFF. DNA for the CDR3: TGTGCCAGCAGCTTAGCCCTAGCGGGGGGGGAGTTCTTC.

The chain is built from TRBV20-1 and TRBJ2-7, with TRBD2 as a possible D gene (5 bases). The CDR3 contains 13 residues. V lost 6 bases and J lost 7, with 19 bases in between. CDR1 and CDR2 (germline): DFQATT, SNEGSKA (reference sequence). The CDR3: CSAPTRVRREQYF. Written as DNA, the CDR3 is TGCAGTGCCCCCACCCGAGTCAGGAGGGAGCAGTACTTC.

The chain combines TRBV20-1 with TRBJ2-1; possible D gene TRBD2, 5 bases. V gave up 5 bases and J gave up 7 bases, with 9 bases separating them. Germline V lookup: CDR1 DFQATT, CDR2 SNEGSKA (reference sequence). The CDR3 has 11 amino acids. The CDR3 coding sequence is TGCAGTGCTTATCGGGGAAATGAGCAGTTCTTC. Residues: CSAYRGNEQFF.

In this sample, this clonotype turned up a few times. The gene calls are TRBV11-2 and TRBJ2-5; D ambiguous. Looked up from germline, CDR1 is SGHAT and CDR2 is FQNNGV. The CDR3 totals 13 residues. V was clipped by 0 bases and J by 7 bases, with 9 bases between them. The CDR3, as DNA: TGTGCCAGCAGCTTAGATCGAGACCGGACCCAGTACTTC. Translated, it gives CASSLDRDRTQYF.

The chain recombines TRBV20-1 with TRBJ2-7; 7 bases line up with TRBD2. The J segment lost 0 bases and the V segment lost 3 bases, leaving 5 bases of the junction unmatched. The CDR3 is 14 amino acids. The germline gives CDR1 DFQATT, CDR2 SNEGSKA (reference sequence). CDR3 protein: CSARSGTVSYEQYF. The DNA for the CDR3 is TGCAGTGCTAGGAGCGGGACCGTCTCCTACGAGCAGTACTTC.

This clonotype was seen only a few times. The chain uses TRBV10-3 and TRBJ1-1; D is unclear. Trimming stripped 3 bases from V and 4 bases from J, with 9 bases between. Germline V gene sequence: CDR1 ENHRY, CDR2 SYGVKD. The CDR3 length is 13 residues. The CDR3 protein is CAISDYRGTEAFF. In DNA form, the CDR3 reads TGTGCCATCAGTGACTACCGGGGCACTGAAGCTTTCTTT.

This rearrangement joins TRBV24-1 to TRBJ2-1; D may be TRBD1 or TRBD2 (6 bases each). Germline CDR1 is KGHDR and CDR2 is SFDVKD. Trimming pared 8 bases from V and 6 bases from J, leaving 19 bases between. The CDR3 contains 15 residues. The CDR3 sequence: CATMAGVEGGNEQFF. The DNA for the CDR3 is TGTGCCACCATGGCGGGTGTGGAGGGGGGCAATGAGCAGTTCTTC.

This chain connects TRBV28 to TRBJ2-7; tentative D call: TRBD2 (5 bases). The germline V gene has CDR1 MDHEN and CDR2 SYDVKM. The CDR3 spans 16 residues. Trimming pared 8 bases from V and 2 bases from J, leaving 22 bases between. The CDR3 DNA is TGTGCCAGCGGGAATCGTCTCTCGCGGGTTACCTACGAGCAGTACTTC. Translated, it gives CASGNRLSRVTYEQYF.

This chain links TRBV29-1 with TRBJ1-1, with 7 nucleotides matching TRBD1. The CDR3 loop spans 13 amino acids. Unmatched junction bases numbered 1, after V lost 2 bases and J lost 1 base. CDR1 and CDR2 from the germline V gene are SQVTM and ANQGSEA. The CDR3 DNA follows: TGCAGCGTTGAACGACAGGGGAACACTGAAGCTTTCTTT. Encoded protein: CSVERQGNTEAFF.

This clonotype has a handful of counts. The chain uses TRBV29-1 and TRBJ2-7; no clear D gene. V lost 7 bases and J 2 bases, leaving 3 bases between the germline ends. The CDR3 extends over 9 amino acids. Germline assignment: CDR1 SQVTM and CDR2 ANQGSEA. The CDR3 bases are TGCAGCGGGCCCTACGAGCAGTACTTC. It is translated as CSGPYEQYF.

This clonotype came up many times. The chain has TRBV12-3 or TRBV12-4 and TRBJ1-1, with D perhaps TRBD1 (6 bases). The CDR3 is made up of 13 amino acids. V was cut by 3 bases and J by 4 bases, with 9 bases left in between. CDR3 DNA: TGTGCCAGCAGTTTGAGGGGGAGCACTGAAGCTTTCTTT. Residues: CASSLRGSTEAFF.

This clonotype has at least ten counts. The CDR3 loop is CASSPRASGGAGEQFF. CDR3 nucleotides: TGTGCCAGCAGCCCCCGGGCTAGCGGGGGGGCCGGTGAGCAGTTCTTC. The rearrangement joins TRBV11-2 to TRBJ2-1, with 12 nucleotides matching TRBD2. Germline V gene data show CDR1 as SGHAT and CDR2 as FQNNGV. The trim removed 5 bases at V and 9 bases at J, leaving 11 bases unmatched. This CDR3 has 16 residues.

The chain uses TRBV5-1 and TRBJ2-3, with 9 bases matching TRBD1. J was trimmed by 6 bases and V by 3 bases; bases with no gene match: 5. Germline V gives CDR1 SGHRS, CDR2 YFSETQ. This CDR3 contains 14 residues. The CDR3 nucleotides are TGCGCCAGCAGCTCCGGACAGGGGAAGGATACGCAGTATTTT. This codes for CASSSGQGKDTQYF.

The chain employs TRBV14 and TRBJ2-3, with D possibly being TRBD2 (5 bases). The CDR3 spans 15 residues. V lost 0 bases to trimming and J lost 6 bases, with 13 bases between them. Looked up from germline, CDR1 is SGHDN and CDR2 is FVKESK. This CDR3 is CASSQDGNKADTQYF. The DNA for the CDR3 is TGTGCCAGCAGCCAAGACGGGAATAAAGCGGATACGCAGTATTTT.

The sample holds a few counts of this clonotype. J is TRBJ1-5 and V is TRBV2; D is undetermined. Trimming removed 3 bases from V and 0 bases from J, with 6 bases in between. CDR3 length: 14 amino acids. Germline lookup yields CDR1 SNHLY and CDR2 FYNNEI. This chain's CDR3 is CASSELNSNQPQHF. CDR3 coding DNA: TGTGCCAGCAGTGAGCTTAATAGCAATCAGCCCCAGCATTTT. The full variable domain, in which reference TRBV2 and TRBJ1-5 provide the parts outside the CDR3, is EPEVTQTPSHQVTQMGQEVILRCVPISNHLYFYWYRQILGQKVEFLVSFYNNEISEKSEIFDDQFSVERPDGSNFTLKIRSTKLEDSAMYFCASSELNSNQPQHFGDGTRLSIL.